This T cell receptor beta chain was sequenced in a study of CD8+CD57+ T cells in acquired aplastic anemia. The overall study: Healthy donor CD4+ samples were sequenced to a depth that averaged around 9.8 million reads.

V gave up 11 bases and J gave up 0 bases, with 14 bases separating them. Germline V gives CDR1 SGHTA, CDR2 FQGNSA. This CDR3 has 14 amino acids. Comment on this clonotype: Its antigen is undetermined.

The TCR beta profiling, which covered VDJ combination and CDR3 sequence, was carried out using genomic DNA as the template. TCRdb re-analysed the reads in MiXCR, keeping a single row per CDR3 protein. In the table there are hundreds of thousands of distinct CDR3 sequences, around 72% of which are singletons. Findings of the study overall: Patients and controls shared around 30 CD8+ CDR3 sequences. In CD8+ cells, Simpson's diversity showed no significant difference between patients and controls.

Specimen: sorted CD4+, CD8+, or CD8+CD57+ T cells (not recorded which) from PBMCs. This clonotype originated in a human donor in good health, serving as a control. This chain links TRBV7-2 with TRBJ2-1; D unresolved. The DNA of the CDR3 is TGTGCCTGGACCGTCGGCAGCTCCTACAATGAGCAGTTCTTC. Residues: CAWTVGSSYNEQFF.